This T cell receptor (beta chain) was profiled in a study of glioma-infiltrating T cells. Using RNA template, CDR3s of TCR alpha and beta were amplified with iRepertoire arm-PCR. MiXCR, run by TCRdb on the multiplex PCR reads, gives a single entry per CDR3 protein. The sample consists of more than 350,000 distinct CDR3 sequences, roughly two fifths of them appearing once. This clonotype was picked up many times. Per germline, CDR1 MNHEY and CDR2 SMNVEV (reference sequence). The CDR3 is made up of 15 amino acids. The V segment lost 1 base and the J segment 4 bases; nucleotides outside the gene matches: 4.

Sequenced: glioma tissue, nonneoplastic brain tissue, or PBMCs (not recorded which). The chain uses TRBV27 and TRBJ2-7; 10 nucleotides match TRBD1. This TCR was sampled from a human donor with low-grade glioma or glioblastoma, undergoing nonglioma brain surgery, or in good health (not recorded which). CDR3 nucleotides: TGTGCCAGCAGTTTATTAGGGGACAGGGGTTACGAGCAGTACTTC. Translating it yields CASSLLGDRGYEQYF.